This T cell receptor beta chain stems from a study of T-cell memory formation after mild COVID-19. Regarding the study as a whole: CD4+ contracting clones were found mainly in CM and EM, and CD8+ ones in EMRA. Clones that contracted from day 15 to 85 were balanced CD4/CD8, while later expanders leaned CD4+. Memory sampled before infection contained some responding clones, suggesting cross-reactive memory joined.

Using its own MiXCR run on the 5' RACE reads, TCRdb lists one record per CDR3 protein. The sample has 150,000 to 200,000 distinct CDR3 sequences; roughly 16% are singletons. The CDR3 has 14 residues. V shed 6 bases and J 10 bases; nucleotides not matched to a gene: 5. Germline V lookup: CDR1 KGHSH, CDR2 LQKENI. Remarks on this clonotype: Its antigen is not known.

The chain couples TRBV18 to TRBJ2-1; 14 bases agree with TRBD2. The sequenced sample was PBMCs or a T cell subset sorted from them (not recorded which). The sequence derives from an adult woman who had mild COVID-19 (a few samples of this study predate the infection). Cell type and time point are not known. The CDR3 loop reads CASSFGLAGGEQFF. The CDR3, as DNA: TGTGCCAGCTCGTTCGGACTAGCGGGAGGCGAGCAGTTCTTC.